Listed here are 6 T cell receptor beta chains from one sample, sequenced in a study of memory CD4+ T cells and cytomegalovirus serostatus. Single viable CD3+CD4+CD8-CD45RO+ cells were sorted as the memory CD4+ T cells. The repertoire was sequenced with immunoSEQ multiplex PCR; TCRdb's copy has only in-frame clones and lacks some. The repertoire holds some 46,000 clones, around 80% seen once, with around 1.1% in the top ten. Sequencing was performed on memory CD4+ T cells from blood. These receptors were obtained from an adult in good health and CMV-seronegative.

With regard to this clone: Within the sample, other DNA sequences also encode this same CDR3. CDR3 amino acids: CASGTSATSTDTQYF. The CDR3 bases are TGTGCCAGCGGGACTAGCGCTACTAGCACAGATACGCAGTATTTT. The chain carries TRBV10-3 and TRBJ2-3; 10 nucleotides align to TRBD2. The CDR3 spans 15 residues. From germline, CDR1 is ENHRY and CDR2 SYGVKD. After removal of 10 bases from V and 0 bases from J, the junction contained 7 bases not matched to a gene.

This clone was observed a single time. The chain employs TRBV10-3 and TRBJ1-1, with TRBD1 matching over 8 bases. Trimming took 6 bases from V and 4 from J; bases not matched to a gene: 4. The CDR3 contains 13 residues. Germline lookup yields CDR1 ENHRY and CDR2 SYGVKD. As DNA, the CDR3 is TGTGCCATCAGGGACGACAGGGGCACTGAAGCTTTCTTT. This encodes CAIRDDRGTEAFF.

V usage is TRBV19 and J usage is TRBJ2-7; 7 bases align to TRBD1. Trimming removed 4 bases from V and 0 bases from J; junction bases left unmatched: 6. Germline values: CDR1 LNHDA, CDR2 SQIVND (reference sequence). This CDR3 spans 15 amino acids. The CDR3 DNA reads as TGTGCCAGTAGTACGGACAGGCGACCCTCCTACGAGCAGTACTTC. Protein: CASSTDRRPSYEQYF.

This chain links TRBV10-3 with TRBJ2-6; D is unresolved. The CDR3 consists of 12 residues. With 7 bases removed from V and 4 bases from J, the gap between germline ends came to 5 bases. Germline CDR1 ENHRY, CDR2 SYGVKD. The CDR3 is CAINGGANVLTF. CDR3 sequence (DNA): TGTGCCATCAACGGCGGGGCCAACGTCCTGACTTTC.

This rearrangement joins TRBV27 to TRBJ2-7, with 11 bases fitting TRBD1. J was trimmed by 6 bases and V by 4 bases; bases with no gene match: 11. Germline CDR1 is MNHEY and CDR2 is SMNVEV (reference sequence). The CDR3 contains 16 residues. The CDR3 DNA is TGTGCCAGCAGTTCCCTTTACGGGACAGGGGGTATCGAGCAGTACTTC. Amino acids: CASSSLYGTGGIEQYF.

The V and J genes are TRBV9 and TRBJ2-7; D call uncertain. The CDR3 loop spans 14 amino acids. In germline, CDR1 is SGDLS, CDR2 YYNGEE. The V and J ends lost 4 bases and 0 bases respectively, with 11 bases between them. The CDR3 loop reads CASSPRVGSYEQYF. The CDR3 DNA reads TGTGCCAGCAGCCCTCGTGTGGGCTCCTACGAGCAGTACTTC.